This T cell receptor (beta chain) came from a study of response to subunit inactivated influenza vaccine. Overall study results and limits: Each seasonal influenza vaccination, the authors suggested, recruits few new T cells.

This clonotype was seen more than once but under ten times. Its antigen is unidentified. TCRdb reprocessed the RT-PCR reads via MiXCR and lists one record per CDR3 protein. The sample records 800,000 or so distinct CDR3 sequences, less than 25% being singletons. The germline V gene has CDR1 DFQATT and CDR2 SNEGSKA (reference sequence). V shed 3 bases and J 4 bases; nucleotides not matched to a gene: 16. The CDR3 loop spans 17 amino acids. The material sequenced was PBMCs from blood, taken about 5 days after vaccination. This chain connects TRBV20-1 to TRBJ2-3, with 7 bases identical to TRBD1. This clonotype was sampled from a man aged 45-65 years who received an inactivated influenza vaccine. The DNA for the CDR3 is TGCAGTGCTAGGAAGTGGGGGAAAAACAGGGGACCAGATACGCAGTATTTT. As protein: CSARKWGKNRGPDTQYF.